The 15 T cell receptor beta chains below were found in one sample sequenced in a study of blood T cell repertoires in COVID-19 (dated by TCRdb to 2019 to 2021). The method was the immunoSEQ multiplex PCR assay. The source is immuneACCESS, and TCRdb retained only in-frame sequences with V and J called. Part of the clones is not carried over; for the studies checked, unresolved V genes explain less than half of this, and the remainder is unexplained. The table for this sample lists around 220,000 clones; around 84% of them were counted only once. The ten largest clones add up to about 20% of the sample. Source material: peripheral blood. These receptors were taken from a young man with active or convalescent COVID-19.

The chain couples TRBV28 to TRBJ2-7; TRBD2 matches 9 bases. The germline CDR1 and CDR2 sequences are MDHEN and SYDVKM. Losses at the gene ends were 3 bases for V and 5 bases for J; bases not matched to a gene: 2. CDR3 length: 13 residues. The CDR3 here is CASSFRTSDEQYF. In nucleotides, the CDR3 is TGTGCCAGCAGTTTCCGGACTAGCGACGAGCAGTACTTC. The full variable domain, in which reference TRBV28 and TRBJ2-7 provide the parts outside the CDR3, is DVKVTQSSRYLVKRTGEKVFLECVQDMDHENMFWYRQDPGLGLRLIYFSYDVKMKEKGDIPEGYSVSREKKERFSLILESASTNQTSMYLCASSFRTSDEQYFGPGTRLTVT.

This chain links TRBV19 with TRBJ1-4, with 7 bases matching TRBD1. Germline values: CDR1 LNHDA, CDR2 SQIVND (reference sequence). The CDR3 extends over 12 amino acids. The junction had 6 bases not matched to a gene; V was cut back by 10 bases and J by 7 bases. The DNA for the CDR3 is TGTGCCATCCGGGACAGTCTTGAAAAACTGTTTTTT. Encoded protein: CAIRDSLEKLFF.

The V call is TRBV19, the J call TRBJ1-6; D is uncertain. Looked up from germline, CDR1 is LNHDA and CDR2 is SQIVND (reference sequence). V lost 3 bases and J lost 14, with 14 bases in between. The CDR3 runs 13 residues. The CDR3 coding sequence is TGTGCCAGTAGTATGTACTTTTCCGAGGCCCTCCACTTT. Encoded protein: CASSMYFSEALHF.

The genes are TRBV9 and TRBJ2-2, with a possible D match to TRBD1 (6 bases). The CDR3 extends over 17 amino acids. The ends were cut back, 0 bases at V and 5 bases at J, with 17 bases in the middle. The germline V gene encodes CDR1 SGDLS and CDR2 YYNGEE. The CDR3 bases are TGTGCCAGCAGCGTAGTTTCAGGGGCCCCGGGGACCGGGGAGCTGTTTTTT. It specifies CASSVVSGAPGTGELFF. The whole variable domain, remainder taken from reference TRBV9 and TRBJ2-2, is DSGVTQTPKHLITATGQRVTLRCSPRSGDLSVYWYQQSLDQGLQFLIQYYNGEERAKGNILERFSAQQFPDLHSELNLSSLELGDSALYFCASSVVSGAPGTGELFFGEGSRLTVL.

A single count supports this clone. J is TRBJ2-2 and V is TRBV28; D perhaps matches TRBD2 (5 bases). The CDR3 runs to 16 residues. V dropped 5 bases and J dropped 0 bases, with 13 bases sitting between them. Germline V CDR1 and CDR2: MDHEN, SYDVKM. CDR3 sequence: CASSITRVANTGELFF. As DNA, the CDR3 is TGTGCCAGCAGTATAACTAGGGTGGCGAACACCGGGGAGCTGTTTTTT.

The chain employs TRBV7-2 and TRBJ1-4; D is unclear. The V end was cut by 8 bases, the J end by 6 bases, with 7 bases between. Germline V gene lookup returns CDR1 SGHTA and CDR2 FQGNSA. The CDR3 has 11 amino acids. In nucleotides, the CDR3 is TGTGCCAGCCGAACGGATGAAAAACTGTTTTTT. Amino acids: CASRTDEKLFF.

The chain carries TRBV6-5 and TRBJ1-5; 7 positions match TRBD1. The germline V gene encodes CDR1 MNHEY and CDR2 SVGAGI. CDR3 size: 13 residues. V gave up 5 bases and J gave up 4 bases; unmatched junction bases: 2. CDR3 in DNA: TGTGCCAGCAGTCTGACAGGGAATCAGCCCCAGCATTTT. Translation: CASSLTGNQPQHF.

CDR3 protein: CASSLGGLAGSTDTQYF. CDR3 sequence (DNA): TGTGCCAGCAGTTTAGGGGGACTAGCGGGTAGCACAGATACGCAGTATTTT. The chain combines TRBV5-4 with TRBJ2-3, with 12 bases fitting TRBD2. Trimming removed 5 bases from V and 0 bases from J; junction bases left unmatched: 7. The CDR3 totals 17 residues. From germline, CDR1 is SGHNT and CDR2 YYREEE (reference sequence).

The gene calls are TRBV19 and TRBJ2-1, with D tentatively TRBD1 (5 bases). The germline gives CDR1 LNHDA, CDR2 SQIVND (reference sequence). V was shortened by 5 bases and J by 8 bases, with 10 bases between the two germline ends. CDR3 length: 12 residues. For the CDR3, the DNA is TGTGCCAGTAGTTTCTGGGGCTATGAGCAGTTCTTC. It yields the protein CASSFWGYEQFF. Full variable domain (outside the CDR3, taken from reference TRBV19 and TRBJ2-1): DGGITQSPKYLFRKEGQNVTLSCEQNLNHDAMYWYRQDPGQGLRLIYYSQIVNDFQKGDIAEGYSVSREKKESFPLTVTSAQKNPTAFYLCASSFWGYEQFFGPGTRLTVL.

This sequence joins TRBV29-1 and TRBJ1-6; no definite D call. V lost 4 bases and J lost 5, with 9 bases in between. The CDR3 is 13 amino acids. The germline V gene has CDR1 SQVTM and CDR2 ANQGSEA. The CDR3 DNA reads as TGCAGCGTTGCCTGGCGGGATAATTCACCCCTCCACTTT. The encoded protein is CSVAWRDNSPLHF.

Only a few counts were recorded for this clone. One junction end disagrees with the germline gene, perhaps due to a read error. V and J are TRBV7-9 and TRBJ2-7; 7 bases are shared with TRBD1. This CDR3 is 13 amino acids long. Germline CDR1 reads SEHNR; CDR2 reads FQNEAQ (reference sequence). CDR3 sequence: CASSLANSGTANF. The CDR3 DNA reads TGTGCCAGCAGCTTAGCGAATTCCGGGACAGCTAACTTC.

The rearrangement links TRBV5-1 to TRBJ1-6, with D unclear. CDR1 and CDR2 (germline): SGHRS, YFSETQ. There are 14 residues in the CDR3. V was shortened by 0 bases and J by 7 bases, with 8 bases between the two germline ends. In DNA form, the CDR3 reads TGCGCCAGCAGCTTGGGGAGCGGAAATTCACCCCTCCACTTT. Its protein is CASSLGSGNSPLHF. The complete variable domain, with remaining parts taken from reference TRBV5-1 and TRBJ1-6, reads KAGVTQTPRYLIKTRGQQVTLSCSPISGHRSVSWYQQTPGQGLQFLFEYFSETQRNKGNFPGRFSGRQFSNSRSEMNVSTLELGDSALYLCASSLGSGNSPLHFGNGTRLTVT.

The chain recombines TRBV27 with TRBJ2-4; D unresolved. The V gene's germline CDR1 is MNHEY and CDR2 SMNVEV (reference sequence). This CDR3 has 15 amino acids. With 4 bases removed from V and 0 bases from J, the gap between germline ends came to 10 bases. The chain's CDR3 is CASSSTTLAKNIQYF. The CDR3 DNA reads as TGTGCCAGCAGTTCCACGACTTTAGCCAAAAACATTCAGTACTTC.

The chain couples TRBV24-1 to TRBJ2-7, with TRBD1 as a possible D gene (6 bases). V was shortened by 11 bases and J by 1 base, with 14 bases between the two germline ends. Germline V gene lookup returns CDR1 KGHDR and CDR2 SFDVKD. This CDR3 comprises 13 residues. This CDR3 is CAIAGTPSYEQYF. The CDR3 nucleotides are TGTGCCATCGCCGGGACACCTTCCTACGAGCAGTACTTC.

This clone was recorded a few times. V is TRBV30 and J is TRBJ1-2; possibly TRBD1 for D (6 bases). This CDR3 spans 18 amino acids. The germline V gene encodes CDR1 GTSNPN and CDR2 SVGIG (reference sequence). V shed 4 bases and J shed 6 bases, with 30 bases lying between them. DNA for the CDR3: TGTGCCTGGATCGGCCTCCGGGACACGACCCATCCCGGCGATGGCTACACCTTC. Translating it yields CAWIGLRDTTHPGDGYTF. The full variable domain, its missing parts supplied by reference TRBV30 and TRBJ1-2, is SQTIHQWPATLVQPVGSPLSLECTVEGTSNPNLYWYRQAAGRGLQLLFYSVGIGQISSEVPQNLSASRPQDRQFILSSKKLLLSDSGFYLCAWIGLRDTTHPGDGYTFGSGTRLTVV.